This T cell receptor beta chain originates from a study of graft-versus-host responses after intestinal transplantation. As for the study in general: Every one of the recipients received anti-thymocyte globulin induction and afterwards took tacrolimus and steroids for around 3 years. Notes on the study in general: Researchers found peak circulating GvH clone levels linked to early post-transplant HvG declines.

Samples of post-transplant bone marrow were collected from the posterior iliac crest or another site. Generated by immunoSEQ multiplex PCR, the TCRdb table keeps only in-frame clones and is missing some. This sample has roughly 70,000 clones, with more than 90% found just once. Regarding this clone: The target antigen is unknown.

Germline V gene sequence: CDR1 LNHNV, CDR2 YYDKDF (reference sequence). Trimming shortened V by 0 bases and J by 3 bases, and 14 bases separated the two germline ends. The CDR3 loop spans 16 amino acids. J is TRBJ2-5 and V is TRBV15; D perhaps matches TRBD2 (7 bases). The sequence was obtained from a human patient who received an intestinal transplant, so some T cells may come from the graft donor. Here the sequenced sample was bone marrow, taken 734 days after intestinal transplantation. Written as DNA, the CDR3 is TGTGCCACCAGCAGAGATAGAGGGGGGGTGGAAGAGACCCAGTACTTC. It yields the protein CATSRDRGGVEETQYF.